A single TCR beta chain is shown here with its context. Trimming removed 1 base from V and 5 bases from J; junction bases left unmatched: 9. Germline V gene sequence: CDR1 MDHEN, CDR2 SYDVKM. The CDR3 has 17 residues. The sample originates from a study of control samples from healthy donors and cancer patients. Measured with immunoSEQ multiplex PCR; TCRdb has only the in-frame clones, and not every one. The table records some 410,000 clones, 80% to 95% of them present only once. This sequence originates from a man aged 40-49 years with head and neck cancer. The genes are TRBV28 and TRBJ2-2, with 8 bases aligning to TRBD1. The sequencing input was PBMCs. The CDR3 is CASSLSSGGAYTGELFF. The CDR3 coding sequence is TGTGCCAGCAGTTTATCATCAGGGGGCGCTTATACCGGGGAGCTGTTTTTT.